The 6 T cell receptor beta chains presented below share a single source sample, sequenced in a study of regulatory T cells in long-lasting Graves disease. Time point of the sample: newly diagnosed GD, antithyroid drugs for less than 3 months. Generation of the TCR library employed RNA extracted from PBMCs. CDR3 regions were amplified by Arm-PCR using iRepertoire HTBI primers to build TCR beta libraries. Each CDR3 protein gets one entry after TCRdb re-called the multiplex PCR reads with MiXCR. This sample has 400,000 to 500,000 distinct CDR3 sequences, with about a sixth found just once. This sample was shared with a second study, whose subject was T cells in Graves' hyperthyroidism and ophthalmopathy.

The specimen was peripheral blood mononuclear cells (PBMCs), collected at new diagnosis, from a patient treated with antithyroid drugs. Receptor source: a woman aged 18-35 years with Graves disease.

With respect to this clonotype: A much larger clone is a single base away; this may be a read error. The V gene is TRBV9, the J gene TRBJ1-1; the match to TRBD1 covers 8 bases. The CDR3 sequence is 16 residues long. The ends lost 0 bases at V and 0 bases at J; junction bases unmatched: 4. Germline V lookup: CDR1 SGDLS, CDR2 YYNGEE. The DNA for the CDR3 is TGTGCCAGCAGCGTAGGTTTGGGACAGGTGAACACTGAAGCTTTCTTT. Its translation is CASSVGLGQVNTEAFF.

This clonotype was seen a few times. The DNA for the CDR3 is TGCAGCGTTGAAGTGGGGCTGGACTACTCAGAGACCCAGTACTTC. It is translated as CSVEVGLDYSETQYF. V gene TRBV29-1 combines with J gene TRBJ2-5; D may be TRBD2 (6 bases). The CDR3 contains 15 residues. The V gene lost 1 base and the J gene lost 4 bases, with 16 bases spanning the gap. Germline lookup yields CDR1 SQVTM and CDR2 ANQGSEA.

A remark on this clonotype: This sequence may be a read error, since a much larger clone differs from it by one base. In nucleotides, the CDR3 is TGTACCAGCAGCGCCTTGGGTAGCGGCTACGAGCAGTACTTC. This sequence encodes CTSSALGSGYEQYF. This chain links TRBV2 with TRBJ2-7; maybe TRBD2 (6 bases). Per germline, CDR1 SNHLY and CDR2 FYNNEI. The CDR3 sequence is 14 residues long.

This clonotype was seen many times. The J gene is TRBJ1-5, the V gene TRBV12-3 or TRBV12-4; D not certain. The CDR3 sequence is 15 residues long. Trimming took 3 bases from V and 4 from J, leaving 13 bases between them. CDR3 amino acids: CASSFHTGPNQPQHF. CDR3 DNA sequence: TGTGCCAGCAGTTTTCATACGGGTCCGAATCAGCCCCAGCATTTT.

At least ten counts were recorded for this clonotype. This chain uses TRBV29-1 with TRBJ2-1; no clear D. CDR1 is SQVTM and CDR2 is ANQGSEA in the germline V gene. The CDR3 extends over 14 amino acids. V lost 5 bases, J lost 4 bases, and 15 bases lay in between. The DNA for the CDR3 is TGCAGCGTTACCTACCCTCGACGGTACAATGAGCAGTTCTTC. Protein product: CSVTYPRRYNEQFF.

This clonotype was counted many times. V and J are TRBV7-2 and TRBJ2-3; D is unresolved. This CDR3 has 12 amino acids. Germline lookup yields CDR1 SGHTA and CDR2 FQGNSA. V dropped 6 bases and J dropped 4 bases, with 8 bases sitting between them. The CDR3 coding sequence is TGTGCCAGCAGTCCGCCCGCAGATACGCAGTATTTT. This encodes CASSPPADTQYF.